This T cell receptor beta chain was profiled in a study of CD8+CD57+ T cells in acquired aplastic anemia. Study details: CD4+ and CD8+ cells, once sorted, gave DNA averaging roughly 3.2 ug.

For sequencing, patients were chosen who had shown expansion of CD8+CD57+ cells by flow cytometry. The patients, all of them, had severe acquired aplastic anemia. Researchers used genomic DNA as the template to profile TCR beta VDJ and CDR3. TCRdb reprocessed the reads via MiXCR and lists one record per CDR3 protein. The data show about 240,000 distinct CDR3 sequences, 45% to 50% seen once. Germline V CDR1 and CDR2: SQVTM, ANQGSEA. The CDR3 is 11 residues long. Trimming stripped 4 bases from V and 7 bases from J, with 10 bases between. About this clonotype itself: Its antigen is still unknown.

Study-level results: Patients and controls were found to share twenty-nine CD8+ CDR3 sequences. No significant difference in CD8+ Simpson's diversity was found between patients and controls.

The source of this sequence is a human donor with aplastic anemia. The rearrangement uses TRBV29-1 and TRBJ1-1; D might be TRBD1 (5 bases). Sequencing was carried out using sorted CD4+, CD8+, or CD8+CD57+ T cells (not recorded which) from PBMCs. CDR3 loop: CSVAGHNEAFF. In DNA form, the CDR3 reads TGCAGCGTTGCAGGACATAATGAAGCTTTCTTT.